This T cell receptor beta chain was captured in a study of T cell repertoires in cytomegalovirus infection. Looking at the study overall: Public TCR beta signatures indicated both CMV infection and matching HLA type.

This clonotype was picked up a small number of times. Its target is unknown. Germline lookup yields CDR1 LGHNT and CDR2 FRNRAP. V lost 6 bases to trimming and J lost 8 bases, with 11 bases between them. The CDR3 loop spans 12 amino acids. Each CDR3 protein gets one entry after TCRdb re-called the reads with MiXCR. The data hold some 800,000 distinct CDR3 sequences, with approximately 32% observed a single time. Overall study results and limits: Cumulative public TCR beta family frequency identified carriers of CMV plus the relevant HLA.

Sequences were derived from cultured CD8+ T cells from PBMCs, sampled from culture after CMV antigen stimulation. The chain uses TRBV12-5 and TRBJ2-1; no clear D. The source of this sequence is a human donor in good health (CMV status not recorded). Some clones in this sample may be carry-over from other donors' samples. DNA of the CDR3: TGTGCTAGTGGCCCTGGGGTGGATGAGCAGTTCTTC. It translates to CASGPGVDEQFF.